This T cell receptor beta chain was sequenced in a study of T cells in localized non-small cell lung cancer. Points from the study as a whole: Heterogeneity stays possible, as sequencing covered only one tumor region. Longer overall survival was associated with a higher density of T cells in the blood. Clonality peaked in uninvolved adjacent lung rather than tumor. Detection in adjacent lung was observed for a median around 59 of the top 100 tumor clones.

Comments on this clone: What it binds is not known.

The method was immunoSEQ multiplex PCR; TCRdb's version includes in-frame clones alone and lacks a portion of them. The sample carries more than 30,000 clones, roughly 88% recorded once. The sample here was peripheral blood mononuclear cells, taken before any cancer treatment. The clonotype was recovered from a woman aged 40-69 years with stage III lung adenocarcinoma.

The CDR3 region has the DNA TGTGCCAGCAGCTCCGTTGCACAGGGCTATGGCTACACCTTC. Protein product: CASSSVAQGYGYTF. The J gene is TRBJ1-2, the V gene TRBV7-2, with D perhaps TRBD1 (6 bases). Per the germline V gene, CDR1 is SGHTA and CDR2 is FQGNSA. The CDR3 sequence is 14 residues long. V was shortened by 4 bases and J by 4 bases, with 13 bases between the two germline ends.